What follows describes a single T cell receptor beta chain. The data belong to a study of blood T cell repertoires in COVID-19. Original analysis: Reference gene primer amplification in the assay estimated nucleated cell counts. The table came from immunoSEQ multiplex PCR; TCRdb's copy has only in-frame clones and leaves some out. V and J calls and clone size come straight from that table; D and trimming were deduced from the DNA. This sample carries a few hundred thousand clones, about four fifths of them seen once, and the ten largest clones take 8.9%. V gave up 0 bases and J gave up 3 bases, with 7 bases separating them. The CDR3 extends over 14 amino acids. The V gene's germline CDR1 is SGHRS and CDR2 YFSETQ.

This clonotype was obtained from an elderly man with acute or convalescent COVID-19. The sample comprised peripheral blood. V usage is TRBV5-1 and J usage is TRBJ1-5; D unclear. The CDR3: CASSLGRPNQPQHF. The CDR3 DNA reads TGCGCCAGCAGCTTGGGGAGGCCCAATCAGCCCCAGCATTTT.